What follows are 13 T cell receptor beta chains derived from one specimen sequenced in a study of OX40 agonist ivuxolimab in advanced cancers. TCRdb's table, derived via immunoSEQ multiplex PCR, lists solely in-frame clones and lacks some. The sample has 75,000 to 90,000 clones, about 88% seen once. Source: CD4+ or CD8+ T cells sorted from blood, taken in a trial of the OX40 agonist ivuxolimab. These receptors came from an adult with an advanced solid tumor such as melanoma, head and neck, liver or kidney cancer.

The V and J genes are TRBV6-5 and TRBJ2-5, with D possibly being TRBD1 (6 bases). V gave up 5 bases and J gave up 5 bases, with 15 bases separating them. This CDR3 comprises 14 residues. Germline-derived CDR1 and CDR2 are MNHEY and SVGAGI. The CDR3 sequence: CASSLDSFGETQYF. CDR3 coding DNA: TGTGCCAGCAGTCTGGACAGTTTCGGGGAGACCCAGTACTTC.

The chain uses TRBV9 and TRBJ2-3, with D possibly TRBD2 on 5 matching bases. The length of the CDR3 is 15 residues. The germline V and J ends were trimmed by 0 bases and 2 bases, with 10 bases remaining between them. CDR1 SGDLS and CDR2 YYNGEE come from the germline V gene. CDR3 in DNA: TGTGCCAGCAGCGTAGAATCGGGGTTCACAGATACGCAGTATTTT. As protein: CASSVESGFTDTQYF. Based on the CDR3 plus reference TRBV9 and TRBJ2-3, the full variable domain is DSGVTQTPKHLITATGQRVTLRCSPRSGDLSVYWYQQSLDQGLQFLIQYYNGEERAKGNILERFSAQQFPDLHSELNLSSLELGDSALYFCASSVESGFTDTQYFGPGTRLTVL.

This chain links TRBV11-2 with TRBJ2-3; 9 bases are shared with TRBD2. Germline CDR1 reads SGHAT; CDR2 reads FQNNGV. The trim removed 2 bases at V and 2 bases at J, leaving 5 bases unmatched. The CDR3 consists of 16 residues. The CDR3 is CASSLQRGASTDTQYF. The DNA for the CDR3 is TGTGCCAGCAGCTTACAGCGGGGGGCCTCCACAGATACGCAGTATTTT.

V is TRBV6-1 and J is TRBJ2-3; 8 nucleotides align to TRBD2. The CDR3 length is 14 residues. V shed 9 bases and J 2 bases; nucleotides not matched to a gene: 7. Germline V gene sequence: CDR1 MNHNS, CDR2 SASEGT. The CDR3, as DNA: TGTGCCAGTGAACTAGCGGAGAACACAGATACGCAGTATTTT. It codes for CASELAENTDTQYF.

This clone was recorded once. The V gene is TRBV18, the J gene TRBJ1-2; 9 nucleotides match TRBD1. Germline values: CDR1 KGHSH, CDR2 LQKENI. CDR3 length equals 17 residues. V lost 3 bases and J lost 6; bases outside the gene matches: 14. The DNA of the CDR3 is TGTGCCAGCTCACCTTTCGACACAGGGGGCGCCTTGGATGGCTACACCTTC. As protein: CASSPFDTGGALDGYTF.

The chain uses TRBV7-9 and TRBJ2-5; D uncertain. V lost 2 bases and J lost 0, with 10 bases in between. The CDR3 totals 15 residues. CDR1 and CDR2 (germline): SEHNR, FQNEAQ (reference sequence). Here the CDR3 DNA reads TGTGCCAGCAGCTTATTGGGAACAGACCAAGAGACCCAGTACTTC. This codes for CASSLLGTDQETQYF.

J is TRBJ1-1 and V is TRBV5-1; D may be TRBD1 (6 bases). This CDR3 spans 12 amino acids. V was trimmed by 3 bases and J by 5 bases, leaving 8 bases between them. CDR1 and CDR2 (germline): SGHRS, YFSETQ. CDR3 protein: CASSSGQTEAFF. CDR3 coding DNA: TGCGCCAGCAGCTCAGGACAGACTGAAGCTTTCTTT.

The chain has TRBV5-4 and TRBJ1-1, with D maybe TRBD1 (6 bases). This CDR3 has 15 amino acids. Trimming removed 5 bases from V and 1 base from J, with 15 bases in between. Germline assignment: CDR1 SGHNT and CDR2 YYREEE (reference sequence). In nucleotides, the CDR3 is TGTGCCAGCAGTTTCCCGGGGGCTTCGAACACTGAAGCTTTCTTT. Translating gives CASSFPGASNTEAFF.

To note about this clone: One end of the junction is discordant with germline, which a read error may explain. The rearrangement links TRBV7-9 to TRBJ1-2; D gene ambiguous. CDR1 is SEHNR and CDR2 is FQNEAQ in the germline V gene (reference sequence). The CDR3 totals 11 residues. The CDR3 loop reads CASSLDVTVFF. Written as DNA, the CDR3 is TGTGCCAGCAGCTTAGACGTAACCGTTTTCTTC.

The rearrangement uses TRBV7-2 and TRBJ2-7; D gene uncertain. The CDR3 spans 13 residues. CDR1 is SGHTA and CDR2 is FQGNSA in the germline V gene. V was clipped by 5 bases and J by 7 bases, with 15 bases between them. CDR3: CASSGSVLGEQYF. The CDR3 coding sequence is TGTGCCAGCAGCGGTAGTGTACTCGGGGAGCAGTACTTC.

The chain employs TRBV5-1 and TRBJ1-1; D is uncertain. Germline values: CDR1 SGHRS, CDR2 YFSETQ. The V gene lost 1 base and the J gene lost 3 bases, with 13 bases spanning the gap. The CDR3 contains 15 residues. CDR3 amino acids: CASSLRRIKDTEAFF. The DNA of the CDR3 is TGCGCCAGCAGCTTGCGGCGAATAAAGGACACTGAAGCTTTCTTT.

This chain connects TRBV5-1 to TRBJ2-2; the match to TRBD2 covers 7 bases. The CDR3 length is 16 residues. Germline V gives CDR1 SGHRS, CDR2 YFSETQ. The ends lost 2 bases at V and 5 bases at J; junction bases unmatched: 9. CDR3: CASSLIAGGRTGELFF. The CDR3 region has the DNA TGCGCCAGCAGCTTAATAGCGGGTGGGAGAACCGGGGAGCTGTTTTTT.

The CDR3 loop reads CASSRSQGTGNSPLHF. CDR3 coding DNA: TGTGCCAGCAGCCGAAGCCAAGGGACAGGGAATTCACCCCTCCACTTT. The J gene is TRBJ1-6, the V gene TRBV4-2; 9 nucleotides match TRBD1. Germline values: CDR1 LGHNA, CDR2 YNFKEQ. J was trimmed by 7 bases and V by 4 bases; bases with no gene match: 8. The CDR3 is made up of 16 amino acids.